The clone carrying this TCR beta chain occurred a few times. Its target is unknown. The sample belongs to a study of early T cells in non-severe SARS-CoV-2 infection. Study summary: Bulk RNA from unsorted whole blood was sequenced; chains were unpaired. Study-level findings and limits: Comparison of clonotypes with VDJdb favored anti-spike CD8 responses while missing private and CD4 specificities.

J gave up 9 bases and V 5 bases, and 13 bases lay outside the gene matches. The germline V gene encodes CDR1 SGHAT and CDR2 FQNNGV. This CDR3 region has 15 residues. Researchers tagged individual cDNA molecules with unique molecular identifiers. Via MiXCR, TCRdb re-called the 5' RACE reads, giving one row per CDR3 protein. The repertoire holds 40,000 or so distinct CDR3 sequences, with around a tenth as singletons. The origin of this receptor is an adult who was a healthcare worker with PCR-confirmed SARS-CoV-2 infection or an uninfected control (not recorded which). This rearrangement joins TRBV11-2 to TRBJ2-1, with TRBD1 matching 7 bases. Sequenced material: whole blood. The CDR3 spells CASSQGDGNAGEQFF. The CDR3 bases are TGTGCCAGCAGCCAGGGGGACGGTAACGCGGGTGAGCAGTTCTTC.